This T cell receptor beta chain was obtained from a study of cytomegalovirus exposure and HLA in healthy donors. Overall study results and limits: Excluded were some V segments that proved indistinguishable, including TRBV6-2 and TRBV6-3.

In its sample, this clone was seen a few times. Its specificity is unknown. Primers for the PCR totalled 60 Vbeta and 13 Jbeta. TCRdb's table, derived via immunoSEQ multiplex PCR, lists solely in-frame clones and lacks some. Of roughly 180,000 clones listed, about 83% were seen once; the top ten hold around 5.9%. V was pared by 8 bases and J by 2 bases, with 7 bases of the junction left unmatched. CDR1 and CDR2 from the germline V gene are SEHNR and FQNEAQ (reference sequence). This CDR3 comprises 15 residues. The specimen was PBMCs. J is TRBJ2-2 and V is TRBV7-9; 8 positions agree with TRBD2. This receptor was taken from a woman younger than 45 in good health and CMV-seropositive. In DNA, the CDR3 is TGTGCCAGCCCCACCCTAGCGGGTAACACCGGGGAGCTGTTTTTT. Its translation: CASPTLAGNTGELFF.